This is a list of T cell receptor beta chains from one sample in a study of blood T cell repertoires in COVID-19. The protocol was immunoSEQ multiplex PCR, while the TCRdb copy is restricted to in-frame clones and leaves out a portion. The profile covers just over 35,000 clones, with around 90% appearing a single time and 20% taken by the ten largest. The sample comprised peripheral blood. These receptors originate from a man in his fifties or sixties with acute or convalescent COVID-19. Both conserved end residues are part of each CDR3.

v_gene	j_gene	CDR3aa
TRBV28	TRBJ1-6	CASSTGGSTYNSPLHF
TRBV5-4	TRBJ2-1	CASSLGGGLKDEQFF
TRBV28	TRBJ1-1	CASSFLAYGDTEAFF
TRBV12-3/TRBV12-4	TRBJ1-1	CASSYQGPTEAFF
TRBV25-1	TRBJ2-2	CASSDRVTGELFF
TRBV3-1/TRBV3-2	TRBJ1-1	CASSQGHGTEAFF
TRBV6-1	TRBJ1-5	CASSESKGRFQPQHF
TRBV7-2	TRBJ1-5	CASSSTGVGQPQHF
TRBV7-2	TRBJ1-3	CASSPPEGASGNTIYF
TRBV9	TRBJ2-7	CASSSSGSLNEQYF
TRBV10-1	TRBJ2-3	CASSESTGDTQYF
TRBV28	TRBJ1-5	CASSNDRNNQPQHF
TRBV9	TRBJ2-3	CASSGTSGSTDTQYF
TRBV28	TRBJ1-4	CASRDRGNEKLFF